This entry describes one TCR beta chain. These data come from a study of PD-1 blockade in classical Hodgkin lymphoma. For the study at large: Nivolumab was given intravenously to patients at 3 mg/kg every 2 weeks.

Each of the patients experienced relapse following autologous stem cell transplantation, and their brentuximab vedotin exposure differed. The germline V gene has CDR1 SGHAT and CDR2 FQNNGV. V lost 3 bases, J lost 0 bases, and 8 bases lay in between. This CDR3 is 15 amino acids long. Measured with immunoSEQ multiplex PCR; TCRdb has only the in-frame clones, and not every one. Of roughly 62,000 clones listed, approximately 88% are singletons. The sequence was obtained from a human donor with classical Hodgkin lymphoma. The rearrangement joins TRBV11-2 to TRBJ1-4, with a tentative D call TRBD1 (6 bases). The sequencing used peripheral blood mononuclear cells (PBMCs), collected at baseline. The CDR3 spells CASSFTGSTNEKLFF. The CDR3 DNA sequence: TGTGCCAGCAGCTTTACAGGGTCAACTAATGAAAAACTGTTTTTT.